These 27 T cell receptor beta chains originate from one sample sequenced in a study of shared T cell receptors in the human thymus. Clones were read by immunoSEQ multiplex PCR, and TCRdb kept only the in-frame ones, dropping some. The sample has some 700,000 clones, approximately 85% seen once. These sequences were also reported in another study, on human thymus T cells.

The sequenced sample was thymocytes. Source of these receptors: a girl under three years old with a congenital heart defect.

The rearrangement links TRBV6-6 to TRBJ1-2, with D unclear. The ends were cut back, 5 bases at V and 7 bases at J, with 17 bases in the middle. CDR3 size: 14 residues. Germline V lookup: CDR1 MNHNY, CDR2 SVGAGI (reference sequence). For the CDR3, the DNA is TGTGCCAGCAGTGCCTTTGCAGGAGGTGCTGGCTACACCTTC. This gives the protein CASSAFAGGAGYTF.

For the CDR3, the DNA is TGTGCCATCAGTGAGCCTGCGTCTGGACAGGCGGAGACCCAGTACTTC. Its translation is CAISEPASGQAETQYF. The chain recombines TRBV10-3 with TRBJ2-5, with 7 bases that match TRBD1. V dropped 2 bases and J dropped 5; count of bases not matched to a gene: 11. This CDR3 is built from 16 residues. Looked up from germline, CDR1 is ENHRY and CDR2 is SYGVKD.

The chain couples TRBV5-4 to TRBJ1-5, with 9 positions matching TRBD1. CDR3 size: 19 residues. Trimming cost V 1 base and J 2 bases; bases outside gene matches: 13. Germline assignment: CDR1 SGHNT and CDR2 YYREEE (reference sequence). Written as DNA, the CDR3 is TGTGCCAGCAGCTTGAATACAGGGGGCGTTCGAGTGGGCAATCAGCCCCAGCATTTT. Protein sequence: CASSLNTGGVRVGNQPQHF.

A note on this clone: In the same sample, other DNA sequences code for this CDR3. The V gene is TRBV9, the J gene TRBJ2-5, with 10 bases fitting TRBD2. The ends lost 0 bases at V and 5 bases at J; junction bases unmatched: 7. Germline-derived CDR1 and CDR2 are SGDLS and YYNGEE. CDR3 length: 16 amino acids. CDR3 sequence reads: CASSVVPSGGGETQYF. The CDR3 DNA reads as TGTGCCAGCAGCGTAGTCCCTAGCGGGGGTGGGGAGACCCAGTACTTC.

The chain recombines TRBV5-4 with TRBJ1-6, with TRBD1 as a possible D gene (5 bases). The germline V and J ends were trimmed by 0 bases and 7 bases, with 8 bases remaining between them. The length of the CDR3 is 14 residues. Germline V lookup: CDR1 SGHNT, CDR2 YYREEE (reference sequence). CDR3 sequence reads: CASSLETDNSPLHF. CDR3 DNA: TGTGCCAGCAGCTTGGAGACAGACAATTCACCCCTCCACTTT. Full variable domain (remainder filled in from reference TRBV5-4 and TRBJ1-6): ETGVTQSPTHLIKTRGQQVTLRCSSQSGHNTVSWYQQALGQGPQFIFQYYREEENGRGNFPPRFSGLQFPNYSSELNVNALELDDSALYLCASSLETDNSPLHFGNGTRLTVT.

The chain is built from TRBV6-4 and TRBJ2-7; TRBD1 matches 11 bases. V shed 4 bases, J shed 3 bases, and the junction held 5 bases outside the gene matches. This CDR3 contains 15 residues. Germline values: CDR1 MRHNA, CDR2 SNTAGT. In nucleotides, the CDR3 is TGTGCCAGCAGTGTGTTTGGGACAGGGGGCTACGAGCAGTACTTC. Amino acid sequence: CASSVFGTGGYEQYF.

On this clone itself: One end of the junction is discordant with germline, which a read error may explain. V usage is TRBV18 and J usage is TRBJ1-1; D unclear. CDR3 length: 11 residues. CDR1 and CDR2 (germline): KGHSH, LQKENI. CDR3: CASSSSTRVLF. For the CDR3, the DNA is TGTGCCAGCTCATCTTCTACTAGAGTGCTTTTT. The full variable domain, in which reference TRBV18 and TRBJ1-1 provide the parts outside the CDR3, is NAGVMQNPRHLVRRRGQEARLRCSPMKGHSHVYWYRQLPEEGLKFMVYLQKENIIDESGMPKERFSAEFPKEGPSILRIQQVVRGDSAAYFCASSSSTRVLFGQGTRLTVV.

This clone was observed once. The CDR3 nucleotides are TGTGCCAGCAGGCGGCGGTGGGTAATTCAGAGCTCTGGAAACACCATATATTTT. Protein: CASRRRWVIQSSGNTIYF. V usage is TRBV28 and J usage is TRBJ1-3; D is uncertain. This CDR3 region has 18 residues. V lost 6 bases and J lost 0, with 21 bases in between. CDR1 is MDHEN and CDR2 is SYDVKM in the germline V gene. The whole variable domain, remainder taken from reference TRBV28 and TRBJ1-3, is DVKVTQSSRYLVKRTGEKVFLECVQDMDHENMFWYRQDPGLGLRLIYFSYDVKMKEKGDIPEGYSVSREKKERFSLILESASTNQTSMYLCASRRRWVIQSSGNTIYFGEGSWLTVV.

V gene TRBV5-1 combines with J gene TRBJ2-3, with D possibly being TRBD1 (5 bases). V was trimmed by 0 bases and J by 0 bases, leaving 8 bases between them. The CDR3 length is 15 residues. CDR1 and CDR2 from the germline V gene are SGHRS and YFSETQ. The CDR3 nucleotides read TGCGCCAGCAGCTTGGACAGGCGCAGCACAGATACGCAGTATTTT. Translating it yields CASSLDRRSTDTQYF.

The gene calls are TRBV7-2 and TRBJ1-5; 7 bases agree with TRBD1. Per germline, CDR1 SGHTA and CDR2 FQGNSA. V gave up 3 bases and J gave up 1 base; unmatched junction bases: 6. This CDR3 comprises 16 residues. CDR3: CASSLSRGFSNQPQHF. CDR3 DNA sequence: TGTGCCAGCAGCTTGAGCAGGGGGTTCAGCAATCAGCCCCAGCATTTT. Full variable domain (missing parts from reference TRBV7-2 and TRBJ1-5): GAGVSQSPSNKVTEKGKDVELRCDPISGHTALYWYRQSLGQGLEFLIYFQGNSAPDKSGLPSDRFSAERTGGSVSTLTIQRTQQEDSAVYLCASSLSRGFSNQPQHFGDGTRLSIL.

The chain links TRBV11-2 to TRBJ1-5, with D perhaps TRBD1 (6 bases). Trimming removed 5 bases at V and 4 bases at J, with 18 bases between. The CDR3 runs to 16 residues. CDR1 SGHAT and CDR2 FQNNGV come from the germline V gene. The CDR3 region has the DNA TGTGCCAGCAGCCCCCGAGAACAGGGTAGAAATCAGCCCCAGCATTTT. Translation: CASSPREQGRNQPQHF.

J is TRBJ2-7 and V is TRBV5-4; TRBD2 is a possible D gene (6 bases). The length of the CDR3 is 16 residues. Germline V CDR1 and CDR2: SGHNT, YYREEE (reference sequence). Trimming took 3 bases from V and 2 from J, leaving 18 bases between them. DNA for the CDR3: TGTGCCAGCAGCTACTCGTGGGACTCTCTTCCCTACGAGCAGTACTTC. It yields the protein CASSYSWDSLPYEQYF.

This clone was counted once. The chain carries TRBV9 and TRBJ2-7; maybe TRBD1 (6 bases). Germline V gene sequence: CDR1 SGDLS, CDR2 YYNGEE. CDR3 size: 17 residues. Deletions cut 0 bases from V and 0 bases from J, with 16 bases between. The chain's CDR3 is CASSVGRGTRSSYEQYF. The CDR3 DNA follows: TGTGCCAGCAGCGTAGGTAGAGGGACAAGGAGCTCCTACGAGCAGTACTTC.

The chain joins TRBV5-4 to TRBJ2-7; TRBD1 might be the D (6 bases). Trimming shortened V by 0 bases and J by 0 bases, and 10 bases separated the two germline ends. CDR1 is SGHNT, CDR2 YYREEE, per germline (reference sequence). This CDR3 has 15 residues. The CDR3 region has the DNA TGTGCCAGCAGCTTGGATCAGGGGAGCTCCTACGAGCAGTACTTC. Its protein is CASSLDQGSSYEQYF.

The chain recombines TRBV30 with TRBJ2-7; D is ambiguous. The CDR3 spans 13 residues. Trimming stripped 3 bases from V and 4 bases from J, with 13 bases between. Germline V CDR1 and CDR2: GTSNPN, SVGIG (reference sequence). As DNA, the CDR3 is TGTGCCTGGAGCGTCGTCCTGTTTTACGAGCAGTACTTC. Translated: CAWSVVLFYEQYF.

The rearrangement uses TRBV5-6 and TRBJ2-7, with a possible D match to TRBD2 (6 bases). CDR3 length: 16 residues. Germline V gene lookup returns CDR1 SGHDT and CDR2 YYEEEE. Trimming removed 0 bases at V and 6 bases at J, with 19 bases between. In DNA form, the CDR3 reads TGTGCCAGCAGCTTGGAATGGATGGAGCGGGTACGCGAGCAGTACTTC. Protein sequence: CASSLEWMERVREQYF.

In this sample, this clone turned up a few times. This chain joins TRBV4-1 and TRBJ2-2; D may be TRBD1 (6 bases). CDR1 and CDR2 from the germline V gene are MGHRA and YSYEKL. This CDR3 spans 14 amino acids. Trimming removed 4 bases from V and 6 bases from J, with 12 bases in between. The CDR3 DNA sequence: TGCGCCAGCAGCCTCGGGGACAACCCCGGGGAGCTGTTTTTT. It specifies CASSLGDNPGELFF.

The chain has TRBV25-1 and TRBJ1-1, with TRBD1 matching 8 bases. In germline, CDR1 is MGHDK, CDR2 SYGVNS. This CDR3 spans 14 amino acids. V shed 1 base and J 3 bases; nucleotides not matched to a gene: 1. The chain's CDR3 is CASSESRGHTEAFF. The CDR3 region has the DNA TGTGCCAGCAGTGAATCCAGGGGGCACACTGAAGCTTTCTTT.

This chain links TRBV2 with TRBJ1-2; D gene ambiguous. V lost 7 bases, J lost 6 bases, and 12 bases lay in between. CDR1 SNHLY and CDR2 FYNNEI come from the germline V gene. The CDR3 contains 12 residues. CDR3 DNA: TGTGCCAGCACGGTCCGGAGCCATGGCTACACCTTC. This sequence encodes CASTVRSHGYTF.

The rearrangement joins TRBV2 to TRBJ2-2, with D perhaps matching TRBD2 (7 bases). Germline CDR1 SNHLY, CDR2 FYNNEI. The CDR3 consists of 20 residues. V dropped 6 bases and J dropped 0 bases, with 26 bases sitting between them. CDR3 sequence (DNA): TGTGCCAGCAGCGCATCCGGGTCGGGCGGGGGCGCCGCGAACACCGGGGAGCTGTTTTTT. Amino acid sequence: CASSASGSGGGAANTGELFF.

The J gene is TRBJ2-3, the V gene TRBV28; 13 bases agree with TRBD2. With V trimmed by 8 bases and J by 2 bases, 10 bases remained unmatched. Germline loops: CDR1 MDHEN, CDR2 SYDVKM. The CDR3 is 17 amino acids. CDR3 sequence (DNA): TGTGCCAGCGGGGGCACTAGCGGGGGGGCGGCCACAGATACGCAGTATTTT. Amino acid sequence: CASGGTSGGAATDTQYF.

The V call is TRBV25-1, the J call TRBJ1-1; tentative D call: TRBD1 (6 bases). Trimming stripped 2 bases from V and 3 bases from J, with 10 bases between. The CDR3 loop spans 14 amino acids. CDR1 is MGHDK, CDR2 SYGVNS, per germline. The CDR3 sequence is CASSEVPGDTEAFF. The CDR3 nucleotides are TGTGCCAGCAGTGAAGTCCCAGGGGACACTGAAGCTTTCTTT. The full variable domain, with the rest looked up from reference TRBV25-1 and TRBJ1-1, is EADIYQTPRYLVIGTGKKITLECSQTMGHDKMYWYQQDPGMELHLIHYSYGVNSTEKGDLSSESTVSRIRTEHFPLTLESARPSHTSQYLCASSEVPGDTEAFFGQGTRLTVV.

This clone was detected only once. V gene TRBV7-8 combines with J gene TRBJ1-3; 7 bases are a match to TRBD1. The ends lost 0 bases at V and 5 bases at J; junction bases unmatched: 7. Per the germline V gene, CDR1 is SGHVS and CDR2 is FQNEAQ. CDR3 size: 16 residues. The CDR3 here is CASSLAPGTARNTIYF. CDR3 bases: TGTGCCAGCAGCTTAGCCCCCGGGACAGCGCGAAACACCATATATTTT. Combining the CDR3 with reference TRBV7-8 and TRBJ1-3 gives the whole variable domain GAGVSQSPRYKVAKRGQDVALRCDPISGHVSLFWYQQALGQGPEFLTYFQNEAQLDKSGLPSDRFFAERPEGSVSTLKIQRTQQEDSAVYLCASSLAPGTARNTIYFGEGSWLTVV.

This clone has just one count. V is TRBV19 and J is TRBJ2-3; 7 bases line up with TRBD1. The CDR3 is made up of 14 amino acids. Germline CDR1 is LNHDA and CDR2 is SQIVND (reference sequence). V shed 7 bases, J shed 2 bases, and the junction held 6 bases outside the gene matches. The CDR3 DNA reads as TGTGCCAGTATGGGGACAGATTTCACAGATACGCAGTATTTT. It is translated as CASMGTDFTDTQYF. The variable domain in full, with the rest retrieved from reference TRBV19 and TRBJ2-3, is DGGITQSPKYLFRKEGQNVTLSCEQNLNHDAMYWYRQDPGQGLRLIYYSQIVNDFQKGDIAEGYSVSREKKESFPLTVTSAQKNPTAFYLCASMGTDFTDTQYFGPGTRLTVL.

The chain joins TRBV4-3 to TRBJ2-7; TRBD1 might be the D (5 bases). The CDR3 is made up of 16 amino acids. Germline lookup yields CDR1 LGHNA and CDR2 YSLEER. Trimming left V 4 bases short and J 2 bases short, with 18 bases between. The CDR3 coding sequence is TGCGCCAGCAGCCTCGAGGACCGCACAGGCGCCTACGAGCAGTACTTC. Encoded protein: CASSLEDRTGAYEQYF.

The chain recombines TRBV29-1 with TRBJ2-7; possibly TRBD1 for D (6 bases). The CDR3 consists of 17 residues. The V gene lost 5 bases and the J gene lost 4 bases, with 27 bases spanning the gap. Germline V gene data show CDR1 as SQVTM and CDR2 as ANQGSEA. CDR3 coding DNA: TGCAGCGTTTTCGACAGGCCCCTCGGCGATTACCTTTACGAGCAGTACTTC. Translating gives CSVFDRPLGDYLYEQYF.

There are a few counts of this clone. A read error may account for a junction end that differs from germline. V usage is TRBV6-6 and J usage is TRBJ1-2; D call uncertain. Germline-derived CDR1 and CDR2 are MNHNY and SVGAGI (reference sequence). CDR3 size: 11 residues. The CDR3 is CASSYLGSQFF. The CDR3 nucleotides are TGTGCCAGCAGTTACCTCGGGAGCCAATTCTTC.